The source of this TCR beta chain is a study of blood T cell repertoires in COVID-19. The overall study: Sample material is recorded as cDNA or gDNA derived from T cells, B-cell-depleted T cells, or PBMCs.

Original handling: The authors estimated nucleated cell counts from reference gene primer amplification. The table came from immunoSEQ multiplex PCR; TCRdb's copy has only in-frame clones and leaves some out. The DNA was the basis for D and trimming; V, J and clone size are from that table. The table lists some 220,000 clones, over 75% of them singletons. Ages ranged from roughly 18 to 95 years, with residence in more than 20 US areas. V lost 2 bases and J 6 bases, leaving 19 bases between the germline ends. CDR1 is SQVTM, CDR2 ANQGSEA, per germline. The CDR3 totals 15 residues. The sequencing input was PBMCs or T cells enriched from blood (not recorded which). The sequence derives from a woman under 30 in a cohort exposed to, infected with or recovered from COVID-19 (not recorded which). The chain combines TRBV29-1 with TRBJ1-1; tentatively, D is TRBD1 (6 bases). In nucleotides, the CDR3 is TGCAGCGTTGAACCACATCAGGGGTCCCAAGCTGAAGCTTTCTTT. Its protein product is CSVEPHQGSQAEAFF.